This passage covers 20 T cell receptor beta chains from one sample sequenced in a study of blood T cell repertoires in COVID-19. Generated by immunoSEQ multiplex PCR, the TCRdb table keeps only in-frame clones and is missing some. The sample carries roughly 400,000 clones, more than 70% recorded once. Source material: PBMCs or T cells enriched from blood (not recorded which). The receptors here all came from a woman younger than 30 who had been exposed to COVID-19.

The V and J genes are TRBV3-1 (or the pseudogene TRBV3-2) and TRBJ2-5; a possible D gene is TRBD1 (5 bases). There are 15 residues in the CDR3. Trimming left V 1 base short and J 1 base short, with 10 bases between. Germline assignment: CDR1 LGHDT and CDR2 YNNKEL (reference sequence). This CDR3 reads CASSQVGQSQETQYF. The DNA for the CDR3 is TGTGCCAGCAGCCAAGTAGGACAATCCCAAGAGACCCAGTACTTC.

The V and J genes are TRBV7-9 and TRBJ1-5, with 7 bases matching TRBD1. Looked up from germline, CDR1 is SEHNR and CDR2 is FQNEAQ (reference sequence). Trimming cost V 5 bases and J 1 base; bases outside gene matches: 5. The CDR3 has 15 amino acids. CDR3: CASSRDSASNQPQHF. CDR3 in DNA: TGTGCCAGCAGCCGGGACAGCGCGAGCAATCAGCCCCAGCATTTT.

The chain has TRBV12-1 and TRBJ2-3; no DNA check was done on the table's D call, TRBD1. TRBV12-1 is tagged as a pseudogene. CDR3 length: 19 amino acids. The CDR3, as DNA: TGTGCCAGCAGCCGGACTAGTGGGGGACAGGCCCAGCCAGCAGATACGCAGTATTTT. This sequence encodes CASSRTSGGQAQPADTQYF.

This clone has only one observation. The chain carries TRBV6-5 and TRBJ2-5; TRBD1 aligns across 9 bases. The CDR3 covers 13 residues. J was trimmed by 5 bases and V by 6 bases; bases with no gene match: 4. Per the germline V gene, CDR1 is MNHEY and CDR2 is SVGAGI. CDR3 protein: CASRGTGIETQYF. The CDR3 DNA is TGTGCCAGCAGGGGGACAGGGATCGAGACCCAGTACTTC.

The chain recombines TRBV5-8 with TRBJ2-2; maybe TRBD2 (5 bases). The germline CDR1 and CDR2 sequences are SGHTS and YDEGEE. The CDR3 is made up of 17 amino acids. Trimming stripped 1 base from V and 6 bases from J, with 19 bases between. The CDR3 bases are TGTGCCAGCAGCTTGACTCTTACTTCGGGGTCTGCCGGGGAGCTGTTTTTT. Encoded protein: CASSLTLTSGSAGELFF.

The chain is built from TRBV6-5 and TRBJ1-4; 9 positions agree with TRBD1. V was pared by 6 bases and J by 7 bases, with 6 bases of the junction left unmatched. The CDR3 is 14 amino acids. Germline assignment: CDR1 MNHEY and CDR2 SVGAGI. The CDR3 protein is CASRYRGLGEKLFF. The CDR3 bases are TGTGCCAGCAGGTACAGGGGGCTGGGTGAAAAACTGTTTTTT.

The chain carries TRBV30 and TRBJ1-1; D is possibly TRBD1 (6 bases). Trimming took 1 base from V and 1 from J, leaving 13 bases between them. Germline V gene data show CDR1 as GTSNPN and CDR2 as SVGIG (reference sequence). This CDR3 has 15 residues. This chain's CDR3 is CAWSEPGQANTEAFF. In DNA form, the CDR3 reads TGTGCCTGGAGTGAACCGGGACAAGCGAACACTGAAGCTTTCTTT.

The V gene is TRBV18, the J gene TRBJ2-7; 10 bases line up with TRBD1. Germline trimming cut 8 bases from V and 4 bases from J; bases unmatched to any gene: 5. Germline V gene sequence: CDR1 KGHSH, CDR2 LQKENI. This CDR3 has 13 residues. CDR3 residues: CASEGQGMYEQYF. The CDR3 coding sequence is TGTGCCAGCGAGGGACAGGGGATGTACGAGCAGTACTTC.

The J gene is TRBJ2-7, the V gene TRBV5-4, with TRBD2 matching 10 bases. Germline V CDR1 and CDR2: SGHNT, YYREEE (reference sequence). Germline trimming cut 0 bases from V and 4 bases from J; bases unmatched to any gene: 10. The CDR3 spans 17 residues. Here the CDR3 reads CASSLGGASGRSYEQYF. The CDR3 DNA sequence: TGTGCCAGCAGCTTGGGGGGAGCTAGCGGGAGATCGTACGAGCAGTACTTC.

This chain connects TRBV27 to TRBJ2-1; possibly TRBD2 for D (6 bases). Germline values: CDR1 MNHEY, CDR2 SMNVEV (reference sequence). Trimming took off 0 bases at V and 7 bases at J, with 16 bases between the two ends. The CDR3 is 16 residues long. In DNA form, the CDR3 reads TGTGCCAGCAGTTTATCGATGACGGACTACGTGAATGAGCAGTTCTTC. As protein: CASSLSMTDYVNEQFF.

The gene calls are TRBV27 and TRBJ2-6; D call uncertain. Germline CDR1 reads MNHEY; CDR2 reads SMNVEV (reference sequence). The V end was cut by 6 bases, the J end by 0 bases, with 15 bases between. CDR3 length: 17 residues. The CDR3 reads CASRDQTARSGANVLTF. The CDR3 nucleotides are TGTGCCAGCAGAGATCAAACAGCCCGCTCTGGGGCCAACGTCCTGACTTTC.

The genes are TRBV5-5 and TRBJ2-7; 8 bases align to TRBD2. The J segment lost 0 bases and the V segment lost 4 bases, leaving 9 bases of the junction unmatched. Looked up from germline, CDR1 is SGHKS and CDR2 is YYEKEE (reference sequence). This CDR3 is 16 amino acids long. Here the CDR3 reads CASSSGRQTPSYEQYF. Here the CDR3 DNA reads TGTGCCAGCAGCAGCGGGAGACAAACCCCCTCCTACGAGCAGTACTTC.

The J gene is TRBJ1-4, the V gene TRBV5-1; weak D call: TRBD1 (6 bases). This CDR3 is built from 13 residues. Per germline, CDR1 SGHRS and CDR2 YFSETQ. Trimming took 7 bases from V and 6 from J, leaving 13 bases between them. CDR3 in amino acids: CASSTGLDEKLFF. The CDR3 DNA reads TGCGCCAGCTCGACAGGCCTGGATGAAAAACTGTTTTTT.

The chain couples TRBV4-2 to TRBJ2-2; 7 positions match TRBD1. The CDR3 spans 15 residues. CDR1 LGHNA and CDR2 YNFKEQ come from the germline V gene. V was clipped by 4 bases and J by 6 bases; unmatched bases: 8. This CDR3 reads CASSLTGNEAGELFF. The CDR3 DNA sequence: TGTGCCAGCAGCCTGACAGGGAATGAAGCCGGGGAGCTGTTTTTT.

This chain links TRBV9 with TRBJ2-4, with 10 bases matching TRBD1. CDR1 and CDR2 from the germline V gene are SGDLS and YYNGEE. CDR3 size: 13 residues. V gave up 7 bases and J gave up 8 bases; unmatched junction bases: 6. This CDR3 reads CASAETGGDIQYF. Written as DNA, the CDR3 is TGTGCCAGCGCTGAGACAGGGGGCGACATTCAGTACTTC.

This clone was counted once. The V gene is TRBV28, the J gene TRBJ2-3, with 11 bases that match TRBD2. The CDR3 is 17 residues long. The J segment lost 8 bases and the V segment lost 2 bases, leaving 12 bases of the junction unmatched. CDR1 and CDR2 from the germline V gene are MDHEN and SYDVKM. CDR3 in amino acids: CASSLLTSGGEGGTQYF. Here the CDR3 DNA reads TGTGCCAGCAGTTTACTCACTAGCGGGGGTGAAGGGGGTACGCAGTATTTT.

The rearrangement links TRBV20-1 to TRBJ2-7; D may be TRBD1 (6 bases). V lost 5 bases to trimming and J lost 6 bases, with 11 bases between them. CDR1 is DFQATT and CDR2 is SNEGSKA in the germline V gene (reference sequence). This CDR3 region has 11 residues. In DNA, the CDR3 is TGCAGTGCTCCCCACAGGGCCGAGCAGTACTTC. Its translation: CSAPHRAEQYF.

The V call is TRBV6-1, the J call TRBJ2-7, with TRBD2 matching 9 bases. This CDR3 has 13 amino acids. V gave up 1 base and J gave up 6 bases; unmatched junction bases: 1. Germline CDR1 reads MNHNS; CDR2 reads SASEGT. CDR3 region: CASSEGGRAEQYF. The DNA for the CDR3 is TGTGCCAGCAGTGAAGGCGGGAGGGCCGAGCAGTACTTC.

The V call is TRBV2, the J call TRBJ1-2; 8 bases align to TRBD1. This CDR3 is built from 12 residues. Germline-derived CDR1 and CDR2 are SNHLY and FYNNEI. The V segment lost 4 bases and the J segment 6 bases; nucleotides outside the gene matches: 1. For the CDR3, the DNA is TGTGCCAGCAGTGCACAGGGGGATGGCTACACCTTC. Protein: CASSAQGDGYTF.

The CDR3 protein is CASRGGNTGELFF. The CDR3 DNA reads TGTGCCAGCAGGGGGGGGAACACCGGGGAGCTGTTTTTT. This chain joins TRBV7-2 and TRBJ2-2; TRBD2 might be the D (6 bases). The V gene's germline CDR1 is SGHTA and CDR2 FQGNSA. This CDR3 has 13 amino acids. V dropped 6 bases and J dropped 1 base, with 6 bases sitting between them.